These T cell receptor beta chains were read from a single sample in a study of neurological immune-mediated disorders. Each CDR3 protein is one row after TCRdb ran MiXCR on the 5' RACE reads. Of under 85,000 distinct CDR3 sequences in the sample, 12% to 15% were seen once. The sequenced sample consisted of PBMCs. These receptors came from a woman aged 50 to 60 in good health. CDR3s include the opening cysteine and the closing phenylalanine or tryptophan. Each record gives: J gene, clone size, D gene, V gene, CDR3 DNA, CDR3 protein. D genes are given only for firm matches. A clone size is listed for some rows: how often the clone was seen (once, few, many), or a class if it is expanded.

j_call: TRBJ2-7; clone_size: .; d_call: TRBD2; v_call: TRBV20-1; cdr3_nt: TGCAGTGCCCTCATGGGCGGGAGCTCCTACGAGCAGTACTTC; cdr3_aa: CSALMGGSSYEQYF
j_call: TRBJ1-4; clone_size: .; d_call: TRBD1; v_call: TRBV5-1; cdr3_nt: TGCGCCAGCAATGCCGGGACAGGTCCGGAAAAACTGTTTTTT; cdr3_aa: CASNAGTGPEKLFF
j_call: TRBJ1-5; clone_size: .; d_call: TRBD1; v_call: TRBV19; cdr3_nt: TGTGCCAGTAGTGTCCAGGGACAGGGCTCCCAGCCCCAGCATTTT; cdr3_aa: CASSVQGQGSQPQHF
j_call: TRBJ1-1; clone_size: many; d_call: .; v_call: TRBV7-9; cdr3_nt: TGTGCCAGCAGCTTGGGACAACTGAACACTGAAGCTTTCTTT; cdr3_aa: CASSLGQLNTEAFF
j_call: TRBJ1-5; clone_size: few; d_call: .; v_call: TRBV20-1; cdr3_nt: TGCAGTGCTAGAGAGGGAGGGGGAGGGAATAGCAATCAGCCCCAGCATTTT; cdr3_aa: CSAREGGGGNSNQPQHF
j_call: TRBJ2-2; clone_size: .; d_call: TRBD1; v_call: TRBV9; cdr3_nt: TGTGCCAGCAGCGTCATAGGGGGCGCGGAGAACACCGGGGAGCTGTTTTTT; cdr3_aa: CASSVIGGAENTGELFF
j_call: TRBJ1-3; clone_size: many; d_call: TRBD1; v_call: TRBV12-3/TRBV12-4; cdr3_nt: TGTGCCAGCACGACAGGGTTTGAAAACACCATATATTTT; cdr3_aa: CASTTGFENTIYF
j_call: TRBJ2-1; clone_size: many; d_call: TRBD2; v_call: TRBV12-3/TRBV12-4; cdr3_nt: TGTGCCAGCAGACTCACTAGCGGGATATACAATGAGCAGTTCTTC; cdr3_aa: CASRLTSGIYNEQFF
j_call: TRBJ2-1; clone_size: many; d_call: TRBD2; v_call: TRBV5-5; cdr3_nt: TGTGCCAGCAGCTCCGGACTAGATCTTTACAATGAGCAGTTCTTC; cdr3_aa: CASSSGLDLYNEQFF
j_call: TRBJ2-3; clone_size: many; d_call: .; v_call: TRBV20-1; cdr3_nt: TGCAGTGCTAGTTTGCGCGGTCCTAGCACAGATACGCAGTATTTT; cdr3_aa: CSASLRGPSTDTQYF
j_call: TRBJ2-2; clone_size: many; d_call: .; v_call: TRBV5-1; cdr3_nt: TGCGCCAGCAGCTTGGCAGCGGCGAACACCGGGGAGCTGTTTTTT; cdr3_aa: CASSLAAANTGELFF
j_call: TRBJ1-4; clone_size: many; d_call: .; v_call: TRBV20-1; cdr3_nt: TGCAGTGCTAGAGCCCAACAGGGCGGGCGTGAAAAACTGTTTTTT; cdr3_aa: CSARAQQGGREKLFF
j_call: TRBJ2-7; clone_size: many; d_call: TRBD2; v_call: TRBV20-1; cdr3_nt: TGCAGTGCTATGATTGGACTAGAACCCTACGAGCAGTACTTC; cdr3_aa: CSAMIGLEPYEQYF
j_call: TRBJ1-1; clone_size: .; d_call: .; v_call: TRBV7-2; cdr3_nt: TGTGCCAGCAGCTTTCAACAGGCCCGGGTTGAAGCTTTCTTT; cdr3_aa: CASSFQQARVEAFF
j_call: TRBJ1-1; clone_size: many; d_call: .; v_call: TRBV24-1; cdr3_nt: TGTGCCACCAGTGATCGGGCAATTAACACTGGGGCTTTCTTT; cdr3_aa: CATSDRAINTGAFF
j_call: TRBJ2-1; clone_size: many; d_call: .; v_call: TRBV20-1; cdr3_nt: TGCAGTGCAGCACGGCTGGGGGGGCGTTCTAGGAATGAGCAGTTCTTC; cdr3_aa: CSAARLGGRSRNEQFF
j_call: TRBJ2-1; clone_size: .; d_call: .; v_call: TRBV5-4; cdr3_nt: TGTGCCAGCAGCTTAAGTGCGGTGGGGTGGGATGAGCAGTTCTTC; cdr3_aa: CASSLSAVGWDEQFF
j_call: TRBJ2-2; clone_size: many; d_call: .; v_call: TRBV3-1; cdr3_nt: TGTGCCAGCAGCCAAGTTTCAAGCGGGGAGCTGTTTTTT; cdr3_aa: CASSQVSSGELFF
j_call: TRBJ2-5; clone_size: many; d_call: .; v_call: TRBV5-1; cdr3_nt: TGCGCCAGCAGCTTGGCCGGGATCCAAGAGACCCAGTACTTC; cdr3_aa: CASSLAGIQETQYF
j_call: TRBJ1-5; clone_size: .; d_call: .; v_call: TRBV12-3/TRBV12-4; cdr3_nt: TGTGCCAGCAGTTTCAGGTGGGGACAAGATCAGCCCCAGCATTTT; cdr3_aa: CASSFRWGQDQPQHF
j_call: TRBJ2-5; clone_size: many; d_call: TRBD1; v_call: TRBV20-1; cdr3_nt: TGCAGTGCTCCTGGGACAGGGGATGGGACCCAGTACTTC; cdr3_aa: CSAPGTGDGTQYF
j_call: TRBJ2-5; clone_size: many; d_call: TRBD2; v_call: TRBV7-2; cdr3_nt: TGTGCCAGCAGCCCTCCCCGGGGGACTAGTAAGGAGACCCAGTACTTC; cdr3_aa: CASSPPRGTSKETQYF
j_call: TRBJ2-5; clone_size: many; d_call: .; v_call: TRBV20-1; cdr3_nt: TGCAGTGCTAGAGGGGACACCCAAGAGACCCAGTACTTC; cdr3_aa: CSARGDTQETQYF
j_call: TRBJ2-7; clone_size: many; d_call: .; v_call: TRBV5-1; cdr3_nt: TGCGCCAGCAGCGCCGACAATACCTACGAGCAGTACTTC; cdr3_aa: CASSADNTYEQYF
j_call: TRBJ2-1; clone_size: many; d_call: .; v_call: TRBV5-1; cdr3_nt: TGCGCCAGCAGCGGGGCAGGCTTTTTACGGGAGCAGTTCTTC; cdr3_aa: CASSGAGFLREQFF
j_call: TRBJ2-2; clone_size: many; d_call: .; v_call: TRBV20-1; cdr3_nt: TGCAGTGCTAGAGATCTTACCGCCTTTAACACCGGGGAGCTGTTTTTT; cdr3_aa: CSARDLTAFNTGELFF
j_call: TRBJ2-5; clone_size: many; d_call: .; v_call: TRBV5-1; cdr3_nt: TGCGCCAGCAGCTTGGGGGCCATTAGGGAGGAGACCCAGTACTTC; cdr3_aa: CASSLGAIREETQYF
j_call: TRBJ2-7; clone_size: few; d_call: .; v_call: TRBV5-1; cdr3_nt: TGCGCCAGCAGCTTGGGGAGGCACTCCTACGAGCAGTACTTC; cdr3_aa: CASSLGRHSYEQYF